The following is a T cell receptor (beta chain) sequence with its context. Its antigen is undetermined. This sample is drawn from a study of beta chain features in type 1 diabetes. The investigators reverse transcribed all of the isolated RNA, so they sequenced expressed TCRB transcripts. Sequenced by immunoSEQ multiplex PCR; TCRdb stores in-frame clones only, minus some. The table shows about 45,000 clones, with around 71% occurring only once. Overall study findings and caveats: In all four CD4+ subsets, TCRB CDR3 length was significantly, moderately reduced in type 1 diabetes. There was no resolution here of whether HLA type influences TCRB rearrangement.

This CDR3 contains 15 residues. Losses at the gene ends were 4 bases for V and 5 bases for J; bases not matched to a gene: 3. CDR1 is SGHRS and CDR2 is YFSETQ in the germline V gene. The V gene is TRBV5-1, the J gene TRBJ2-1, with TRBD2 matching over 13 bases. Sequencing was performed on Tregs from blood. The receptor comes from a woman between 18 and 29 years old with type 1 diabetes. The chain's CDR3 is CASSPGLAGNNEQFF. For the CDR3, the DNA is TGCGCCAGCAGCCCGGGACTAGCGGGAAACAATGAGCAGTTCTTC.